What follows are 8 T cell receptor beta chains derived from one specimen sequenced in a study of cytomegalovirus exposure and HLA in healthy donors. With 60 Vbeta and 13 Jbeta primers, the PCR was carried out. This table comes from immunoSEQ multiplex PCR, and its TCRdb copy is limited to in-frame clones, with some not included. The sample consists of about 120,000 clones, around 67% of them appearing once. The sequenced material came from PBMCs. The source of these receptors is a woman aged 40 to 50 in good health and CMV-seronegative.

The rearrangement links TRBV12-5 to TRBJ2-2, with TRBD2 as a possible D gene (6 bases). Germline V gives CDR1 LGHNT, CDR2 FRNRAP. The CDR3 runs 16 residues. The V gene lost 6 bases and the J gene lost 1 base, with 15 bases spanning the gap. As DNA, the CDR3 is TGTGCTAGTGGACCCGGTTTGGGGGGGAACACCGGGGAGCTGTTTTTT. Its protein is CASGPGLGGNTGELFF.

The chain employs TRBV10-3 and TRBJ2-3; D unclear. CDR1 ENHRY and CDR2 SYGVKD come from the germline V gene. CDR3 length: 11 residues. Trimming removed 10 bases from V and 4 bases from J, with 9 bases in between. The CDR3 DNA sequence: TGTGCCAGCAGGCTAGCAGATACGCAGTATTTT. Translation: CASRLADTQYF.

V is TRBV6-6 and J is TRBJ1-1, with TRBD1 matching 7 bases. V trimming: 5 bases; J trimming: 4 bases; junction bases outside the gene matches: 10. Per germline, CDR1 MNHNY and CDR2 SVGAGI (reference sequence). There are 15 residues in the CDR3. The CDR3 protein is CASSAQGGVATEAFF. In DNA form, the CDR3 reads TGTGCCAGCAGTGCCCAGGGGGGAGTAGCCACTGAAGCTTTCTTT.

This chain joins TRBV6-1 and TRBJ1-5, with 7 bases matching TRBD1. V was clipped by 5 bases and J by 7 bases; unmatched bases: 5. Germline CDR1 MNHNS, CDR2 SASEGT. The CDR3 runs to 13 residues. DNA for the CDR3: TGTGCCAGCAGTCGAAACAGGGGACAGCCCCAGCATTTT. This sequence encodes CASSRNRGQPQHF.

The chain uses TRBV5-6 and TRBJ2-7; D is possibly TRBD1 (6 bases). Trimming stripped 3 bases from V and 6 bases from J, with 16 bases between. The germline V gene has CDR1 SGHDT and CDR2 YYEEEE. CDR3 length: 14 residues. The CDR3 here is CASSWEPTGLEQYF. Here the CDR3 DNA reads TGTGCCAGCAGCTGGGAGCCGACAGGCCTCGAGCAGTACTTC.

The chain has TRBV4-2 and TRBJ2-1; TRBD2 aligns across 9 bases. V shed 3 bases, J shed 1 base, and the junction held 4 bases outside the gene matches. This CDR3 has 16 amino acids. The germline CDR1 and CDR2 sequences are LGHNA and YNFKEQ. CDR3 sequence: CASSQYSGSSYNEQFF. DNA of the CDR3: TGTGCCAGCAGCCAGTATAGCGGGAGTTCCTACAATGAGCAGTTCTTC.

This chain connects TRBV6-1 to TRBJ2-4, with D possibly being TRBD2 (6 bases). V lost 4 bases and J lost 9, with 10 bases in between. The CDR3 sequence is 12 residues long. The germline gives CDR1 MNHNS, CDR2 SASEGT. CDR3 sequence reads: CASSAIGGIQYF. CDR3 DNA sequence: TGTGCCAGCAGTGCCATCGGGGGCATTCAGTACTTC.

This sequence joins TRBV27 and TRBJ1-4, with unresolved D. Germline-derived CDR1 and CDR2 are MNHEY and SMNVEV (reference sequence). V was trimmed by 2 bases and J by 0 bases, leaving 7 bases between them. This CDR3 has 15 residues. The CDR3 protein is CASSLVGTTNEKLFF. CDR3 DNA sequence: TGTGCCAGCAGTTTAGTCGGTACAACTAATGAAAAACTGTTTTTT.